This TCR beta chain is drawn from a study of T cell changes during pregnancy in multiple sclerosis. Sequencing used immunoSEQ multiplex PCR; TCRdb keeps in-frame clones, though not all of them. The sample carries 25,000 to 30,000 clones, around 89% recorded once. This CDR3 comprises 14 residues. Germline V lookup: CDR1 LNHDA, CDR2 SQIVND (reference sequence). V dropped 7 bases and J dropped 3 bases, with 13 bases sitting between them. The genes are TRBV19 and TRBJ1-5; a weak D match, TRBD1 (5 bases). The sequence was collected from a female donor with multiple sclerosis, enrolled in a pregnancy study. Here the sequenced sample was CD8+ T cells from peripheral blood mononuclear cells, taken after pregnancy. The CDR3 nucleotides are TGTGCCAGTAACTCAGGACAAGTCAATCAGCCCCAGCATTTT. It is translated as CASNSGQVNQPQHF. The full variable domain, in which reference TRBV19 and TRBJ1-5 provide the parts outside the CDR3, is DGGITQSPKYLFRKEGQNVTLSCEQNLNHDAMYWYRQDPGQGLRLIYYSQIVNDFQKGDIAEGYSVSREKKESFPLTVTSAQKNPTAFYLCASNSGQVNQPQHFGDGTRLSIL.